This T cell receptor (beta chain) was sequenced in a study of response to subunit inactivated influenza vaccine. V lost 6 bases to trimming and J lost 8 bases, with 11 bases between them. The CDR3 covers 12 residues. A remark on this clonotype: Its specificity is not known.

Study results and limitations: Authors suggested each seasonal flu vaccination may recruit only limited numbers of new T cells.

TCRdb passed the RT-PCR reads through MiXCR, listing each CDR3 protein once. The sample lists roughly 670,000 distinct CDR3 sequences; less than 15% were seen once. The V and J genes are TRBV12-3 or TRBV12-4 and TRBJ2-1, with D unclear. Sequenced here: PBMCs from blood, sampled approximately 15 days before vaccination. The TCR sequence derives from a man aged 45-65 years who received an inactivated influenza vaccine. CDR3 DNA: TGTGCCAGCAGCCCCCGGTTTGATGAGCAGTTCTTC. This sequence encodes CASSPRFDEQFF.